The source of this T cell receptor (beta chain) is a study of identical twins. General study results and limits: The study found weaker excess twin sharing in beta out-of-frame sequences. Conclusions were based on cross-sectional statistical analysis, without following the same donors. Fewer insertions were carried by abundant cord blood beta clonotypes, but none was seen in memory repertoires.

This clonotype was found a few times. The antigen is unknown. The V gene's germline CDR1 is MNHEY and CDR2 SVGAGI. With V trimmed by 0 bases and J by 5 bases, 5 bases remained unmatched. The CDR3 is 15 residues long. Template switching introduced a universal primer site, and the cDNA bore unique molecular identifiers. TCRdb reprocessed the 5' RACE reads via MiXCR and lists one record per CDR3 protein. The table includes 1,800,000 or so distinct CDR3 sequences, about 31% detected once. This clonotype was obtained from a newborn girl in good health. The chain joins TRBV6-5 to TRBJ1-1, with 8 positions matching TRBD1. Sequencing used cord blood. CDR3 amino acids: CASSYSSGGVTEAFF. The CDR3 DNA reads as TGTGCCAGCAGTTACTCCTCAGGGGGCGTAACTGAAGCTTTCTTT.